These 22 T cell receptor beta chains were all obtained from the same sample, sequenced in a study of PD-L1 blockade in urothelial cancer. TCRdb keeps only in-frame clones here, not all; method: immunoSEQ multiplex PCR. The table has roughly 90,000 clones, 89% seen once. Noted time point: pretreatment peripheral blood. Source: PBMCs, taken around atezolizumab (anti-PD-L1) treatment. These receptor sequences come from a woman older than 75 with urothelial cancer.

V is TRBV4-2 and J is TRBJ1-4, with no clear D. Germline CDR1 and CDR2: LGHNA and YNFKEQ. V lost 1 base to trimming and J lost 8 bases, with 11 bases between them. This CDR3 has 14 residues. The CDR3 DNA is TGTGCCAGCAGCCAAGTCCCATCTACGGAAAAACTGTTTTTT. Protein product: CASSQVPSTEKLFF.

This clone was counted a single time. The J gene is TRBJ2-7, the V gene TRBV19, with TRBD1 identical over 7 bases. This CDR3 is 16 amino acids long. After removal of 3 bases from V and 1 base from J, the junction contained 9 bases not matched to a gene. Germline assignment: CDR1 LNHDA and CDR2 SQIVND (reference sequence). The CDR3 DNA is TGTGCCAGTAGTATCTATGGGACAGTCGATTCCTACGAGCAGTACTTC. It yields the protein CASSIYGTVDSYEQYF. The full variable domain, completed using reference TRBV19 and TRBJ2-7, is DGGITQSPKYLFRKEGQNVTLSCEQNLNHDAMYWYRQDPGQGLRLIYYSQIVNDFQKGDIAEGYSVSREKKESFPLTVTSAQKNPTAFYLCASSIYGTVDSYEQYFGPGTRLTVT.

This chain connects TRBV2 to TRBJ1-3; no firm D call. Germline CDR1 and CDR2: SNHLY and FYNNEI. The CDR3 is made up of 12 amino acids. The V end lost 8 bases, the J end lost 4 bases, and 9 bases lay between the germline ends. For the CDR3, the DNA is TGTGCCAGCCAAGAAGCAGGAAACACCATATATTTT. It codes for CASQEAGNTIYF.

This chain connects TRBV28 to TRBJ1-1, with D tentatively TRBD1 (5 bases). V was pared by 3 bases and J by 3 bases, with 14 bases between. This CDR3 is built from 15 residues. Germline assignment: CDR1 MDHEN and CDR2 SYDVKM. The CDR3 coding sequence is TGTGCCAGCAGTTTCCCTCACAGGTTTGACACTGAAGCTTTCTTT. It yields the protein CASSFPHRFDTEAFF.

The chain uses TRBV18 and TRBJ2-1, with D unclear. CDR1 is KGHSH and CDR2 is LQKENI in the germline V gene. Trimming removed 5 bases from V and 5 bases from J, with 10 bases in between. The CDR3 has 13 residues. The CDR3 loop reads CASSVKTNNEQFF. The CDR3 coding sequence is TGTGCCAGCTCAGTCAAAACTAACAATGAGCAGTTCTTC. The entire variable domain, with the rest obtained from reference TRBV18 and TRBJ2-1, is as follows: NAGVMQNPRHLVRRRGQEARLRCSPMKGHSHVYWYRQLPEEGLKFMVYLQKENIIDESGMPKERFSAEFPKEGPSILRIQQVVRGDSAAYFCASSVKTNNEQFFGPGTRLTVL.

This chain links TRBV6-1 with TRBJ1-3, with D possibly being TRBD1 (6 bases). V lost 7 bases and J lost 4, with 14 bases in between. This CDR3 is built from 14 residues. CDR1 is MNHNS, CDR2 SASEGT, per germline. The CDR3 DNA reads as TGTGCCAGCACCCTAGGGGGTGGCGGAAACACCATATATTTT. As protein: CASTLGGGGNTIYF.

The chain combines TRBV23-1 with TRBJ2-7; no clear D. TRBV23-1 is an ORF, and what it does is uncertain. The CDR3 has 14 residues. The V end was cut by 8 bases, the J end by 5 bases, with 19 bases between. The CDR3 here is CASSYVIALHEQYF. Here the CDR3 DNA reads TGCGCCAGCTCCTACGTTATAGCTTTACACGAGCAGTACTTC.

The chain couples TRBV7-7 to TRBJ2-5; 8 bases align to TRBD2. Trimming cost V 0 bases and J 5 bases; bases outside gene matches: 8. Germline values: CDR1 SSHAT, CDR2 FNYEAQ (reference sequence). The CDR3 runs to 16 residues. For the CDR3, the DNA is TGTGCCAGCAGCTTAGCGACGGGAGGGCCGGGGGAGACCCAGTACTTC. Amino acid sequence: CASSLATGGPGETQYF.

This chain connects TRBV7-9 to TRBJ1-4; TRBD1 agrees at 10 bases. The CDR3 is made up of 15 amino acids. Germline V CDR1 and CDR2: SEHNR, FQNEAQ (reference sequence). Trimming took 5 bases from V and 4 from J; bases not matched to a gene: 4. The DNA of the CDR3 is TGTGCCAGCAGCGAGGGGACAGGGGATAATGAAAAACTGTTTTTT. Its protein product is CASSEGTGDNEKLFF.

V and J are TRBV27 and TRBJ2-7; TRBD1 matches 7 bases. CDR3 length: 14 residues. V was clipped by 5 bases and J by 5 bases; unmatched bases: 9. Germline V CDR1 and CDR2: MNHEY, SMNVEV (reference sequence). The DNA of the CDR3 is TGTGCCAGCAGTCCCCAACAGGGGAAGAACGAGCAGTACTTC. Translation: CASSPQQGKNEQYF.

J is TRBJ2-1 and V is TRBV19; 8 bases map to TRBD1. V was pared by 5 bases and J by 2 bases, with 8 bases of the junction left unmatched. Germline V lookup: CDR1 LNHDA, CDR2 SQIVND (reference sequence). The CDR3 covers 16 residues. As DNA, the CDR3 is TGTGCCAGTAGTGGGACCGGGACAGGAACCTACAATGAGCAGTTCTTC. It translates to CASSGTGTGTYNEQFF. Variable domain in full (rest from reference TRBV19 and TRBJ2-1): DGGITQSPKYLFRKEGQNVTLSCEQNLNHDAMYWYRQDPGQGLRLIYYSQIVNDFQKGDIAEGYSVSREKKESFPLTVTSAQKNPTAFYLCASSGTGTGTYNEQFFGPGTRLTVL.

This chain joins TRBV29-1 and TRBJ2-7, with 8 bases that match TRBD2. Germline assignment: CDR1 SQVTM and CDR2 ANQGSEA. This CDR3 region has 16 residues. With 2 bases clipped from V and 4 bases from J, the junction kept 13 bases outside the gene matches. CDR3 DNA sequence: TGCAGCGTTGAAACCGGGACGGGGGGGGCAAGGTACGAGCAGTACTTC. This encodes CSVETGTGGARYEQYF.

The CDR3 nucleotides read TGTGCCAGCACTGAGGGGACAGGGCCGACCTATGGCTACACCTTC. This gives the protein CASTEGTGPTYGYTF. V is TRBV6-4 and J is TRBJ1-2, with TRBD1 identical over 9 bases. Trimming took 7 bases from V and 4 from J; bases not matched to a gene: 10. Germline V CDR1 and CDR2: MRHNA, SNTAGT. The CDR3 covers 15 residues.

Worth noting for this clone: This sample also contains other DNA sequences that code for the same CDR3. V gene TRBV7-9 combines with J gene TRBJ1-1; D is unresolved. Deletions cut 1 base from V and 1 base from J, with 4 bases between. Germline V CDR1 and CDR2: SEHNR, FQNEAQ (reference sequence). The CDR3 sequence is 13 residues long. The CDR3 DNA sequence: TGTGCCAGCAGCTTAGGTCAGAACACTGAAGCTTTCTTT. This sequence encodes CASSLGQNTEAFF.

The V gene is TRBV7-3, the J gene TRBJ2-1; TRBD1 is a possible D gene (6 bases). This CDR3 is built from 14 residues. The V gene's germline CDR1 is SGHTA and CDR2 FQGTGA. Trimming shortened V by 3 bases and J by 4 bases, and 10 bases separated the two germline ends. CDR3: CASSLGTGYNEQFF. Written as DNA, the CDR3 is TGTGCCAGCAGCTTGGGTACAGGGTACAATGAGCAGTTCTTC.

This clone was detected only once. V is TRBV30 and J is TRBJ2-1, with TRBD2 matching 7 bases. The CDR3 has 14 residues. Germline-derived CDR1 and CDR2 are GTSNPN and SVGIG (reference sequence). V lost 2 bases, J lost 7 bases, and 8 bases stayed unmatched. CDR3 nucleotides: TGTGCCTGGAGTCCTGGGGGGGGAGAGAATGAGCAGTTCTTC. It translates to CAWSPGGGENEQFF.

V is TRBV7-9 and J is TRBJ2-7, with 12 bases fitting TRBD2. Germline trimming cut 1 base from V and 2 bases from J; bases unmatched to any gene: 6. The length of the CDR3 is 17 residues. From germline, CDR1 is SEHNR and CDR2 FQNEAQ (reference sequence). CDR3 region: CASSLGWASGRAYEQYF. The DNA of the CDR3 is TGTGCCAGCAGCTTAGGGTGGGCTAGCGGGAGGGCCTACGAGCAGTACTTC.

The CDR3 here is CASSSGGSGRIGELFF. CDR3 sequence (DNA): TGTGCCAGTAGTTCCGGTGGAAGCGGGAGGATCGGGGAGCTGTTTTTT. The chain couples TRBV19 to TRBJ2-2; 9 bases fit TRBD2. Germline V gene sequence: CDR1 LNHDA, CDR2 SQIVND (reference sequence). The CDR3 is 16 residues long. The V segment lost 5 bases and the J segment 7 bases; nucleotides outside the gene matches: 11.

This clone appeared a single time. This chain links TRBV19 with TRBJ1-1; perhaps TRBD1 as D (6 bases). Trimming pared 5 bases from V and 4 bases from J, leaving 14 bases between. Germline V gene data show CDR1 as LNHDA and CDR2 as SQIVND (reference sequence). The CDR3 extends over 14 amino acids. The CDR3 nucleotides read TGTGCCAGTAGTTCCAACAGGGTCGGCACTGAAGCTTTCTTT. Its translation is CASSSNRVGTEAFF.

The chain combines TRBV4-1 with TRBJ2-5; no reliable D call. The CDR3 spans 14 residues. Germline V gene sequence: CDR1 MGHRA, CDR2 YSYEKL. Trimming stripped 1 base from V and 5 bases from J, with 11 bases between. The chain's CDR3 is CASSQGPAGETQYF. DNA for the CDR3: TGCGCCAGCAGCCAAGGGCCCGCCGGGGAGACCCAGTACTTC.

This chain joins TRBV14 and TRBJ2-7, with 7 bases matching TRBD1. The CDR3 extends over 15 amino acids. Germline CDR1 reads SGHDN; CDR2 reads FVKESK. Trimming at V came to 6 bases and at J to 3 bases, leaving 11 bases not matched to a gene. CDR3 residues: CASSPQGPMGYEQYF. The CDR3 region has the DNA TGTGCCAGCAGTCCACAGGGGCCCATGGGCTACGAGCAGTACTTC. The whole variable domain, filled in from reference TRBV14 and TRBJ2-7, reads EAGVTQFPSHSVIEKGQTVTLRCDPISGHDNLYWYRRVMGKEIKFLLHFVKESKQDESGMPNNRFLAERTGGTYSTLKVQPAELEDSGVYFCASSPQGPMGYEQYFGPGTRLTVT.

The chain links TRBV7-3 to TRBJ2-7; 8 bases are shared with TRBD1. The CDR3 contains 14 residues. CDR1 and CDR2 (germline): SGHTA, FQGTGA. Germline trimming cut 10 bases from V and 0 bases from J; bases unmatched to any gene: 8. CDR3 sequence (DNA): TGTGCCACACGTCCAGGGGGCAGCTCCTACGAGCAGTACTTC. It yields the protein CATRPGGSSYEQYF.